Listed below are T cell receptor beta chains from one sample, sequenced in a study of cytomegalovirus exposure and HLA in healthy donors. The protocol was immunoSEQ multiplex PCR, while the TCRdb copy is restricted to in-frame clones and leaves out a portion. The sample carries 210,000 or so clones, roughly 73% recorded once. The sample taken for sequencing was PBMCs. Receptors were obtained from a boy between 10 and 17 years old in good health and CMV-seronegative. Both conserved end residues are part of each CDR3. D genes are given only for firm matches. Size tells how often a clone was seen (once, few, many) or the class of an expanded clone, and some rows leave it out.

J gene | V gene | clone size | D gene | CDR3 DNA | CDR3 protein
TRBJ2-2 | TRBV7-2 | NA | NA | TGTGCCAGCAGCTCATCTGGCCCGGGTCCCACCGGGGAGCTGTTTTTT | CASSSSGPGPTGELFF
TRBJ2-4 | TRBV5-6 | once | TRBD1 | TGTGCCAGCAGCACAGATCGACAGGGGGTTGGCATTCAGTACTTC | CASSTDRQGVGIQYF
TRBJ1-6 | TRBV6-5 | few | TRBD1 | TGTGCCAGCAGTTACGGACAGGGGGCAGGATCACCCCTCCACTTT | CASSYGQGAGSPLHF
TRBJ2-6 | TRBV29-1 | NA | TRBD1 | TGCAGCGTTGAGCTTGGACAGGGGATTGTTGGGGCCAACGTCCTGACTTTC | CSVELGQGIVGANVLTF
TRBJ1-2 | TRBV11-3 | NA | NA | TGTGCCAGCAGCTTAATTGAGGGTGACTATGGCTACACCTTC | CASSLIEGDYGYTF
TRBJ1-1 | TRBV11-2 | NA | NA | TGTGCCAGCAGCTTGGGGGGGGCGAGGACTGAAGCTTTCTTT | CASSLGGARTEAFF
TRBJ1-2 | TRBV5-6 | NA | NA | NA | CASSLVGQGIYGHTF
TRBJ1-5 | TRBV5-5 | NA | NA | TGTGCCAGCAGCCCCTGGGTCAGGGGAGAGCAGCCCCAGCATTTT | CASSPWVRGEQPQHF
TRBJ2-6 | TRBV5-1 | once | TRBD1 | TGCGCCAGCAGCGTGACAGGGTTTACCACTGGGGCCAACGTCCTGACTTTC | CASSVTGFTTGANVLTF
TRBJ1-2 | TRBV6-6 | NA | TRBD1 | TGTGCCAGCAGTAGACAGGGTAGGGGGGATAGCTATGGCTACACCTTC | CASSRQGRGDSYGYTF
TRBJ2-5 | TRBV5-1 | NA | NA | TGCGCCAGCAGCAGGGTCGGGAGCGGCCAAGAGACCCAGTACTTC | CASSRVGSGQETQYF
TRBJ2-7 | TRBV15 | NA | NA | TGTGCCACCAGCAGAGATCCGCGAAGGGGATACTACGAGCAGTACTTC | CATSRDPRRGYYEQYF
TRBJ2-7 | TRBV9 | NA | NA | TGTGCCAGCAGCCCGACCCGAGGCTCTTTCTACGAGCAGTACTTC | CASSPTRGSFYEQYF
TRBJ1-5 | TRBV6-1 | NA | NA | TGTGCCAGCAGTGAAACCGGGGGAGGCAATCAGCCCCAGCATTTT | CASSETGGGNQPQHF
TRBJ2-1 | TRBV6-6 | NA | TRBD2 | TGTGCCAGCAAGGCCAGCGGGGGGGCCTATGAGCAGTTCTTC | CASKASGGAYEQFF
TRBJ1-3 | TRBV5-1 | NA | NA | TGCGCCAGCAGCTTGAACAGGGTACTCTCTGGAAACACCATATATTTT | CASSLNRVLSGNTIYF
TRBJ2-1 | TRBV4-1 | few | NA | TGCGCCAGCAGCCAAGTAGGCGGGGGCCCGAGTAACAATGAGCAGTTCTTC | CASSQVGGGPSNNEQFF
TRBJ1-5 | TRBV2 | few | NA | TGTGCCAGCAGTGAAGACATATATAGCAATCAGCCCCAGCATTTT | CASSEDIYSNQPQHF
TRBJ2-7 | TRBV2 | NA | NA | TGTGCCAGCTCCCCCCCTGACAGGTATACCTACGAGCAGTACTTC | CASSPPDRYTYEQYF
TRBJ2-5 | TRBV27 | NA | TRBD1 | TGTGCCAGCCAGGGACAGGGGGCGCGGGAGACCCAGTACTTC | CASQGQGARETQYF
TRBJ1-1 | TRBV2 | NA | NA | TGTGCCAGCAGTGAAGTGATACTCTCGTACAGGGAAGACACTGAAGCTTTCTTT | CASSEVILSYREDTEAFF
TRBJ2-7 | TRBV11-3 | few | TRBD1 | TGTGCCAGCAGCTTAGTTAGGCGGACAGGTTTAGTCTACGAGCAGTACTTC | CASSLVRRTGLVYEQYF
TRBJ2-7 | TRBV5-4 | NA | NA | TGTGCCAGCAGCTTGGATATAGGGAGGGAGCAGTACTTC | CASSLDIGREQYF
TRBJ1-5 | TRBV15 | once | NA | TGTGCCACCAGCAACGGGGGGTCTTATCAGCCCCAGCATTTT | CATSNGGSYQPQHF
TRBJ1-2 | TRBV30 | NA | NA | TGTGCCTGGAGTGTTGTGTCCAGTAACTATGGCTACACCTTC | CAWSVVSSNYGYTF
TRBJ1-1 | TRBV6-5 | NA | NA | TGTGCCACAACCCGGGGGAAATGGGGCACTGAAGCTTTCTTT | CATTRGKWGTEAFF
TRBJ2-7 | TRBV5-1 | NA | TRBD1 | TGCGCCAGCAGCCCGAGGTCGGACAGGGGCTCCTACGAGCAGTACTTC | CASSPRSDRGSYEQYF
TRBJ2-2 | TRBV30 | NA | TRBD2 | TGTGCCTGGAGGGGACTAGTACCCACCGGGGAGCTGTTTTTT | CAWRGLVPTGELFF
TRBJ2-5 | TRBV21-1 | few | NA | TGTGCCAGCAATTTGGTGTCTAGCGGGAGGTTCCCCCCCGAGACCCAGTACTTC | CASNLVSSGRFPPETQYF
TRBJ1-6 | TRBV5-4 | few | TRBD1 | TGTGCCAGCAGCCCTAACGCACCAGGGACAGGGAGAAGTTCACCCCTCCACTTT | CASSPNAPGTGRSSPLHF
TRBJ2-3 | TRBV27 | NA | TRBD1 | TGTGCCAGCGGGGTTTACAGGGGGCAGAGGGATACGCAGTATTTT | CASGVYRGQRDTQYF
TRBJ1-2 | TRBV30 | NA | NA | TGTGCCTGGAGCCTGGATCGGGGGGTCTATGGCTACACCTTC | CAWSLDRGVYGYTF
TRBJ2-1 | TRBV29-1 | NA | TRBD2 | TGCAGCGTAGATGGACTAGCGGGGGGGCATGCCTATGAGCAGTTCTTC | CSVDGLAGGHAYEQFF
TRBJ2-7 | TRBV6-1 | NA | NA | TGTGCCAGCAGTGAAGCGCCGACAGGAACCTACGAGCAGTACTTC | CASSEAPTGTYEQYF
TRBJ1-1 | TRBV11-2 | NA | NA | TGTGCCAGCAGCCGACAGCCCCTGGAAGAAGCTTTCTTT | CASSRQPLEEAFF
TRBJ2-1 | TRBV7-6 | NA | TRBD2 | TGTGCCAGCAGCTCCCAAGGGACTAGCGGGATGGATGAGCAGTTCTTC | CASSSQGTSGMDEQFF
TRBJ2-2 | TRBV30 | few | TRBD2 | TGTGCCTGGAGTGTAGGGAGGGACACCGGGGAGCTGTTTTTT | CAWSVGRDTGELFF
TRBJ1-1 | TRBV7-9 | NA | NA | TGTGCCAGCAGCTGGGACTGGAGAGCTTTCTTT | CASSWDWRAFF
TRBJ1-4 | TRBV7-8 | NA | TRBD1 | TGTGCCAGCAGCTTAGCGGACAGGCCGACTAATGAAAAACTGTTTTTT | CASSLADRPTNEKLFF
TRBJ2-1 | TRBV5-1 | NA | TRBD2 | TGCGCCAGCAGCTTGGATCGGGAGGGTAATGAGCAGTTCTTC | CASSLDREGNEQFF
TRBJ1-1 | TRBV29-1 | NA | NA | TGCAGCGTTGAAGATCCAGGGATCACTGAAGCTTTCTTT | CSVEDPGITEAFF
TRBJ2-7 | TRBV19 | NA | TRBD1 | TGTGCCAGTAGGGGAAGGGGACAGGGGCCGCAGTACTTC | CASRGRGQGPQYF
TRBJ1-6 | TRBV9 | NA | NA | TGTGCCAGCAGCGTAGCGCCAGGAAGCTCCTATAATTCACCCCTCCACTTT | CASSVAPGSSYNSPLHF
TRBJ2-7 | TRBV5-1 | NA | NA | TGCGCCAGCAGCTTGGATACAGGGTTCTCCGAGCAGTACTTC | CASSLDTGFSEQYF
TRBJ2-7 | TRBV2 | NA | NA | TGTGCCAGCAGTGAGATCATCGGACAGCACTCCTACGAGCAGTACTTC | CASSEIIGQHSYEQYF
TRBJ2-7 | TRBV15 | NA | NA | TGTGCCACCAGCAGAGAGTCTGCGCGGGTAATTGCCTACGAGCAGTACTTC | CATSRESARVIAYEQYF